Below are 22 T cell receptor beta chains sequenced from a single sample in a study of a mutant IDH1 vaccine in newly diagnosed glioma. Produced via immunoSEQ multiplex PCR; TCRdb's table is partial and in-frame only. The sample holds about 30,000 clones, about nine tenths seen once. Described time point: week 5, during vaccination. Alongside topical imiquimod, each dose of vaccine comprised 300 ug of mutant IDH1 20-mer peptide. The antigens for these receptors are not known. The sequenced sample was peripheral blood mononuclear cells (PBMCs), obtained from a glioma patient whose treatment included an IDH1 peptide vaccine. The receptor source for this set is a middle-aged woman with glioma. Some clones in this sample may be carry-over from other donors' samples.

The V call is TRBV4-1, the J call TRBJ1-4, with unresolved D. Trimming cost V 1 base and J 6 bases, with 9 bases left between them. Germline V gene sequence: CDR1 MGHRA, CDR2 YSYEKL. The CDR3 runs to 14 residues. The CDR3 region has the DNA TGCGCCAGCAGCCAAGGAACCGGGGATGAAAAACTGTTTTTT. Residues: CASSQGTGDEKLFF.

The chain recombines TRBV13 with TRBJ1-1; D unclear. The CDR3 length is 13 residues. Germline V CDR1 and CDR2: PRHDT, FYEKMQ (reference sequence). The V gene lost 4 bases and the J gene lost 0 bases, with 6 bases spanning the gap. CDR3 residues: CASSSKMNTEAFF. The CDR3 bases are TGTGCCAGCAGCTCGAAGATGAACACTGAAGCTTTCTTT.

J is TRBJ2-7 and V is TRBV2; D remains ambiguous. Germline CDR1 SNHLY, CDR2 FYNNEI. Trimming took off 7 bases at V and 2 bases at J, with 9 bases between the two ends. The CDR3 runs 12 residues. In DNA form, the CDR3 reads TGTGCCAGCATGGCCCGAACCTACGAGCAGTACTTC. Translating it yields CASMARTYEQYF. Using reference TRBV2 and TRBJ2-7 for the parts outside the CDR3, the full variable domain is EPEVTQTPSHQVTQMGQEVILRCVPISNHLYFYWYRQILGQKVEFLVSFYNNEISEKSEIFDDQFSVERPDGSNFTLKIRSTKLEDSAMYFCASMARTYEQYFGPGTRLTVT.

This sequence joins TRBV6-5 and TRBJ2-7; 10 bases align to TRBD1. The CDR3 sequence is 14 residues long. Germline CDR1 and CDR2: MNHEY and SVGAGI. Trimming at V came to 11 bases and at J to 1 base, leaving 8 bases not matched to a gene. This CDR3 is CAVSGTGASYEQYF. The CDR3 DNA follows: TGTGCCGTCTCCGGGACAGGGGCATCCTACGAGCAGTACTTC.

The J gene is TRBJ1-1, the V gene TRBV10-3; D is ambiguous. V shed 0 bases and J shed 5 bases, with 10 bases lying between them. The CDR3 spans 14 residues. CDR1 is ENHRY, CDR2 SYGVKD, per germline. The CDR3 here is CAISESYITTEAFF. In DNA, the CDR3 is TGTGCCATCAGTGAGTCTTACATTACTACTGAAGCTTTCTTT.

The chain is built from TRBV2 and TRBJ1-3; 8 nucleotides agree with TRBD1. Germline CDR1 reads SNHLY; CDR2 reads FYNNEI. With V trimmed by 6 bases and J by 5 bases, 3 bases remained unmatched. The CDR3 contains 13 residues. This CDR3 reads CASRTGARNTIYF. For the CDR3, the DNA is TGTGCCAGCAGGACAGGGGCGAGAAACACCATATATTTT. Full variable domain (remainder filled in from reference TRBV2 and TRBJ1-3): EPEVTQTPSHQVTQMGQEVILRCVPISNHLYFYWYRQILGQKVEFLVSFYNNEISEKSEIFDDQFSVERPDGSNFTLKIRSTKLEDSAMYFCASRTGARNTIYFGEGSWLTVV.

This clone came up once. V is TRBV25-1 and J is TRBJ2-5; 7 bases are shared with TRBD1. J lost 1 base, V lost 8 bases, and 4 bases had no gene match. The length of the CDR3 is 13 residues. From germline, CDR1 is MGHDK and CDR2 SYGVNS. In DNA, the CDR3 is TGTGCCAGCCGGGGACAGTTCCAAGAGACCCAGTACTTC. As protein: CASRGQFQETQYF. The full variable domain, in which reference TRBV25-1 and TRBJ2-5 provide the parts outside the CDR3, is EADIYQTPRYLVIGTGKKITLECSQTMGHDKMYWYQQDPGMELHLIHYSYGVNSTEKGDLSSESTVSRIRTEHFPLTLESARPSHTSQYLCASRGQFQETQYFGPGTRLLVL.

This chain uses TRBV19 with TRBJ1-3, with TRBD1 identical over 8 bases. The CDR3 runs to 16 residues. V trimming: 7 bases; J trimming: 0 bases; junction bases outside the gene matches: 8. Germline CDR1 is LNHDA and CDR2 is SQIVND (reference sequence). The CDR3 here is CASKGRGRISGNTIYF. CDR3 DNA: TGTGCCAGTAAAGGCAGGGGGCGAATCTCTGGAAACACCATATATTTT.

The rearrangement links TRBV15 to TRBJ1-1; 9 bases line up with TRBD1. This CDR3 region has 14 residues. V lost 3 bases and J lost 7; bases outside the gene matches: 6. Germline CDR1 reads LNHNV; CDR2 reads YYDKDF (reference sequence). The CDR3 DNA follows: TGTGCCACCAGCAGCTTAAACAGGGGGCTTGAAGCTTTCTTT. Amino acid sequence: CATSSLNRGLEAFF.

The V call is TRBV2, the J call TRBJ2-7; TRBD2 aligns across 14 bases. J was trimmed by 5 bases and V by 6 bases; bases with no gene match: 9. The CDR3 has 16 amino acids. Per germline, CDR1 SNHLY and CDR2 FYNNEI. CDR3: CASRPTGLAGAHEQYF. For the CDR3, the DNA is TGTGCCAGCAGACCTACGGGACTAGCGGGAGCCCACGAGCAGTACTTC.

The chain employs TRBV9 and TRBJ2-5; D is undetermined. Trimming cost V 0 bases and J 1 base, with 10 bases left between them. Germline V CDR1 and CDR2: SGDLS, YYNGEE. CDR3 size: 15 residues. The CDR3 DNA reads TGTGCCAGCAGCGTAGACAGTCTTTCCCAAGAGACCCAGTACTTC. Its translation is CASSVDSLSQETQYF.

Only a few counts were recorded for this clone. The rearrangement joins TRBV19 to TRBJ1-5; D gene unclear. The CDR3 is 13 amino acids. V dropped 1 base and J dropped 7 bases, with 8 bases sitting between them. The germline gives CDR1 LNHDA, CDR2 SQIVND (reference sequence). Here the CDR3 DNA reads TGTGCCAGTAGTATAGCGGGGAGGCAGCCCCAGCATTTT. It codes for CASSIAGRQPQHF.

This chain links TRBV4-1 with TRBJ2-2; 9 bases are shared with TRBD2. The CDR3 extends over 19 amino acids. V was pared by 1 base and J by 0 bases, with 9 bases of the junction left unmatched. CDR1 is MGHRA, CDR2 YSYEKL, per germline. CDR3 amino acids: CASSQGLQREAPNTGELFF. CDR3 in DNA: TGCGCCAGCAGCCAAGGTCTCCAGCGGGAGGCCCCGAACACCGGGGAGCTGTTTTTT.

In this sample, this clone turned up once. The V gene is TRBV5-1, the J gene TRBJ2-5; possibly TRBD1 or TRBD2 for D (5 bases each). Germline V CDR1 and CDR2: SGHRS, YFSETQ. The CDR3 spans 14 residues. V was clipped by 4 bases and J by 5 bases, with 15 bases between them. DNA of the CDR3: TGCGCCAGCAGCCCATCGAGGGGTGGGGAGACCCAGTACTTC. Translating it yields CASSPSRGGETQYF.

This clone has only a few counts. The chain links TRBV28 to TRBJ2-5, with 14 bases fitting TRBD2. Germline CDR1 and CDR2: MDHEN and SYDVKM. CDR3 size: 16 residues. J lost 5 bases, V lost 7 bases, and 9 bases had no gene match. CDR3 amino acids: CASMGTSGRGGETQYF. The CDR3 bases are TGTGCCAGCATGGGGACTAGCGGGAGAGGGGGTGAGACCCAGTACTTC. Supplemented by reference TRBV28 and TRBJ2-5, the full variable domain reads DVKVTQSSRYLVKRTGEKVFLECVQDMDHENMFWYRQDPGLGLRLIYFSYDVKMKEKGDIPEGYSVSREKKERFSLILESASTNQTSMYLCASMGTSGRGGETQYFGPGTRLLVL.

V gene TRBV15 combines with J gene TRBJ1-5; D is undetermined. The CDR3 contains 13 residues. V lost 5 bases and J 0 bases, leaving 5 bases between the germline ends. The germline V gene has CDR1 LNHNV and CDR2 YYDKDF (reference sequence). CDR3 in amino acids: CATSLDSNQPQHF. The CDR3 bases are TGTGCCACCAGCCTAGATAGCAATCAGCCCCAGCATTTT. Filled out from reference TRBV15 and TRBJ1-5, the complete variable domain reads DAMVIQNPRYQVTQFGKPVTLSCSQTLNHNVMYWYQQKSSQAPKLLFHYYDKDFNNEADTPDNFQSRRPNTSFCFLDIRSPGLGDTAMYLCATSLDSNQPQHFGDGTRLSIL.

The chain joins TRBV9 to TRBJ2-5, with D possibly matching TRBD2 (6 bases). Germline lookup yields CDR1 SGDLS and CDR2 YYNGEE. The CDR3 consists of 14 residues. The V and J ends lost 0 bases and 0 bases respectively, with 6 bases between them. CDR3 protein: CASSVGGDQETQYF. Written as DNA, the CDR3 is TGTGCCAGCAGCGTAGGGGGGGACCAAGAGACCCAGTACTTC. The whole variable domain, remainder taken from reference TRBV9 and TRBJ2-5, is DSGVTQTPKHLITATGQRVTLRCSPRSGDLSVYWYQQSLDQGLQFLIQYYNGEERAKGNILERFSAQQFPDLHSELNLSSLELGDSALYFCASSVGGDQETQYFGPGTRLLVL.

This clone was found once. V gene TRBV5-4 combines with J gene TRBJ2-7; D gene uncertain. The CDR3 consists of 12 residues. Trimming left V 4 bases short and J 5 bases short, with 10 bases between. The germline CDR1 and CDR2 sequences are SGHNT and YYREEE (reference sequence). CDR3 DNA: TGTGCCAGCAGCCCGGACGGTGACGAGCAGTACTTC. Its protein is CASSPDGDEQYF. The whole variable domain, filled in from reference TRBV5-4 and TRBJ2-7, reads ETGVTQSPTHLIKTRGQQVTLRCSSQSGHNTVSWYQQALGQGPQFIFQYYREEENGRGNFPPRFSGLQFPNYSSELNVNALELDDSALYLCASSPDGDEQYFGPGTRLTVT.

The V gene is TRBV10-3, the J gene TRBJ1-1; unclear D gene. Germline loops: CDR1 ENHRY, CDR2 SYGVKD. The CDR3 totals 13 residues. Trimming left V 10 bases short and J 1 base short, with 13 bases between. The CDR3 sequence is CATRGSENTEAFF. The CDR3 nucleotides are TGTGCCACACGGGGTTCAGAGAACACTGAAGCTTTCTTT.

The CDR3 sequence is CASRGDGNQPQHF. The DNA of the CDR3 is TGTGCCAGTAGGGGGGACGGTAATCAGCCCCAGCATTTT. This chain links TRBV19 with TRBJ1-5, with D perhaps matching TRBD1 (5 bases). The CDR3 totals 13 residues. Germline CDR1 and CDR2: LNHDA and SQIVND (reference sequence). The V and J ends lost 6 bases and 4 bases respectively, with 10 bases between them.

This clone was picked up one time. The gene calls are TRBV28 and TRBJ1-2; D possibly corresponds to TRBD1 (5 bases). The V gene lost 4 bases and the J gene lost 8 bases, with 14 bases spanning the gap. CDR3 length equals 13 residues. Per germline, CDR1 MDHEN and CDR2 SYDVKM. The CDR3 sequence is CASSSTQGRGYTF. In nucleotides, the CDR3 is TGTGCCAGCAGTTCCACTCAGGGTAGAGGCTACACCTTC.

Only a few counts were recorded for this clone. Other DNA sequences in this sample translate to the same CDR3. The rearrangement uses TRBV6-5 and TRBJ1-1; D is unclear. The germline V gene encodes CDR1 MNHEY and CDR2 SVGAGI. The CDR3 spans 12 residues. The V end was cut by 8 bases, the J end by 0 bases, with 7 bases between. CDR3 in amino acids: CASRRLNTEAFF. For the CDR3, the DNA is TGTGCCAGCCGGCGGTTGAACACTGAAGCTTTCTTT.